This TCR beta chain was identified in a study of blood T cell repertoires in COVID-19. The overall study: T cells, B-cell-depleted T cells, or PBMCs supplied cDNA or gDNA.

Clones were read by immunoSEQ multiplex PCR, and TCRdb kept only the in-frame ones, dropping some. The top ten hold 13% to 15% of the sample, which has about 150,000 clones, 80% to 85% seen once. J gave up 1 base and V 5 bases, and 7 bases lay outside the gene matches. The CDR3 loop spans 16 amino acids. Germline values: CDR1 LNHDA, CDR2 SQIVND (reference sequence). The chain joins TRBV19 to TRBJ1-5, with 8 bases lining up with TRBD1. The sample comprised peripheral blood. The sequence was obtained from a man aged 18 to 30 with active or convalescent COVID-19. In DNA, the CDR3 is TGTGCCAGTAGTGCCAGGACAGGGACGAGCAATCAGCCCCAGCATTTT. Its protein product is CASSARTGTSNQPQHF.